Detailed here is one T cell receptor beta chain. The data originate from a study of blood T cell repertoires in COVID-19. Turning to the study itself: Sites in the United States, Italy and Spain provided acute and convalescent COVID-19 samples. The cDNA or gDNA used as material had been derived from T cells, B-cell-depleted T cells, or PBMCs.

Assay used: immunoSEQ multiplex PCR; TCRdb lists only in-frame clones, some missing. The sample shows around 400,000 clones, roughly 87% of them seen only once. V was cut by 3 bases and J by 6 bases, with 11 bases left in between. CDR3 length: 13 amino acids. Per the germline V gene, CDR1 is KGHSH and CDR2 is LQKENI. This TCR came from a woman aged 45 to 65 who had recovered from COVID-19. Material for sequencing was PBMCs or T cells enriched from blood (not recorded which). J is TRBJ1-2 and V is TRBV18; D is undetermined. CDR3 nucleotides: TGTGCCAGCTCACCGCAGGCGTTGGATGGCTACACCTTC. It specifies CASSPQALDGYTF.